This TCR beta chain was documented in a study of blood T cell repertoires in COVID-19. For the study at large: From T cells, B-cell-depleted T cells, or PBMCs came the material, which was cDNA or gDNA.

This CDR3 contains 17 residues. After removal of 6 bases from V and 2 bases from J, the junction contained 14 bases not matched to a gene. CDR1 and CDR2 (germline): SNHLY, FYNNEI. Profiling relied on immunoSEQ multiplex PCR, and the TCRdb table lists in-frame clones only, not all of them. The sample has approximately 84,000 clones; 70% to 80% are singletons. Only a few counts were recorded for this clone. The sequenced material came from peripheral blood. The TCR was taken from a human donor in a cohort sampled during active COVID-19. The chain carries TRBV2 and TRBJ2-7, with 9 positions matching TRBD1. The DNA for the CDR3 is TGTGCCAGCAGACTCCGGGACAGGGTCGTTTCGGCCTACGAGCAGTACTTC. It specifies CASRLRDRVVSAYEQYF. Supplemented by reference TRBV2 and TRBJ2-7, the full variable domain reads EPEVTQTPSHQVTQMGQEVILRCVPISNHLYFYWYRQILGQKVEFLVSFYNNEISEKSEIFDDQFSVERPDGSNFTLKIRSTKLEDSAMYFCASRLRDRVVSAYEQYFGPGTRLTVT.